What follows is one T cell receptor beta chain and its context. Survey-level immunoSEQ sequencing profiled the TCR beta repertoire. The method was immunoSEQ multiplex PCR; TCRdb's version includes in-frame clones alone and lacks a portion of them. The table lists nearly 70,000 clones, 80% to 95% of them singletons. Trimming removed 5 bases from V and 3 bases from J; junction bases left unmatched: 8. Germline V gene lookup returns CDR1 SGHAT and CDR2 FQNNGV. CDR3 length: 15 amino acids. Input material: PBMCs. The chain uses TRBV11-2 and TRBJ1-2; TRBD1 agrees at 8 bases. This TCR was sampled from a man aged 40-50 years with rheumatoid arthritis. The CDR3 coding sequence is TGTGCCAGCAGCACACGGGCAGGGGGCGACTATGGCTACACCTTC. Protein: CASSTRAGGDYGYTF.